This T cell receptor beta chain originates from a study of blood T cell repertoires in COVID-19. Across the whole study: Italy, Spain and the United States were the sources of the convalescent and acute COVID-19 samples. The cDNA or gDNA used as material had been derived from T cells, B-cell-depleted T cells, or PBMCs.

Germline lookup yields CDR1 KGHSH and CDR2 LQKENI. The CDR3 has 15 residues. V was cut by 3 bases and J by 3 bases, with 12 bases left in between. Per the original data handling: How many nucleated cells were present was estimated from reference gene primer amplification. Method: immunoSEQ multiplex PCR; TCRdb's copy keeps in-frame clones and lacks some. The V and J calls and clone size come from that table; D and trimming were worked out from the DNA. The sample carries 110,000 or so clones, around 90% recorded once. The receptor was derived from a human donor in a cohort sampled during active COVID-19. Sequencing input: peripheral blood. The chain couples TRBV18 to TRBJ1-5; maybe TRBD1 (6 bases). CDR3 amino acids: CASSPDRENNQPQHF. As DNA, the CDR3 is TGTGCCAGCTCACCGGACAGAGAAAACAATCAGCCCCAGCATTTT.